This entry is about one TCR beta chain. Germline CDR1 reads SGHTA; CDR2 reads FQGTGA. This CDR3 has 15 amino acids. V trimming: 4 bases; J trimming: 5 bases; junction bases outside the gene matches: 8. The record originates from a study of blood T cell repertoires in COVID-19. Study information: Researchers got acute and convalescent COVID-19 samples from the United States, Italy and Spain. In each case, the material was cDNA or gDNA derived from T cells, B-cell-depleted T cells, or PBMCs.

Authors' analysis steps: Nucleated cell counts were estimated from reference gene primer amplification. TCRdb keeps only in-frame clones here, not all; method: immunoSEQ multiplex PCR. V and J calls plus clone size are reproduced from that table; the DNA served to infer D and trimming. This table has about 68,000 clones, about 82% appearing once. The TCR sequence derives from a man over 45 with acute or convalescent COVID-19. The sequenced material came from peripheral blood. The V gene is TRBV7-3, the J gene TRBJ2-1; TRBD1 matches at 7 bases. This CDR3 reads CASSSTGQAHNEQFF. CDR3 in DNA: TGTGCCAGCAGCTCGACAGGACAGGCCCACAATGAGCAGTTCTTC.